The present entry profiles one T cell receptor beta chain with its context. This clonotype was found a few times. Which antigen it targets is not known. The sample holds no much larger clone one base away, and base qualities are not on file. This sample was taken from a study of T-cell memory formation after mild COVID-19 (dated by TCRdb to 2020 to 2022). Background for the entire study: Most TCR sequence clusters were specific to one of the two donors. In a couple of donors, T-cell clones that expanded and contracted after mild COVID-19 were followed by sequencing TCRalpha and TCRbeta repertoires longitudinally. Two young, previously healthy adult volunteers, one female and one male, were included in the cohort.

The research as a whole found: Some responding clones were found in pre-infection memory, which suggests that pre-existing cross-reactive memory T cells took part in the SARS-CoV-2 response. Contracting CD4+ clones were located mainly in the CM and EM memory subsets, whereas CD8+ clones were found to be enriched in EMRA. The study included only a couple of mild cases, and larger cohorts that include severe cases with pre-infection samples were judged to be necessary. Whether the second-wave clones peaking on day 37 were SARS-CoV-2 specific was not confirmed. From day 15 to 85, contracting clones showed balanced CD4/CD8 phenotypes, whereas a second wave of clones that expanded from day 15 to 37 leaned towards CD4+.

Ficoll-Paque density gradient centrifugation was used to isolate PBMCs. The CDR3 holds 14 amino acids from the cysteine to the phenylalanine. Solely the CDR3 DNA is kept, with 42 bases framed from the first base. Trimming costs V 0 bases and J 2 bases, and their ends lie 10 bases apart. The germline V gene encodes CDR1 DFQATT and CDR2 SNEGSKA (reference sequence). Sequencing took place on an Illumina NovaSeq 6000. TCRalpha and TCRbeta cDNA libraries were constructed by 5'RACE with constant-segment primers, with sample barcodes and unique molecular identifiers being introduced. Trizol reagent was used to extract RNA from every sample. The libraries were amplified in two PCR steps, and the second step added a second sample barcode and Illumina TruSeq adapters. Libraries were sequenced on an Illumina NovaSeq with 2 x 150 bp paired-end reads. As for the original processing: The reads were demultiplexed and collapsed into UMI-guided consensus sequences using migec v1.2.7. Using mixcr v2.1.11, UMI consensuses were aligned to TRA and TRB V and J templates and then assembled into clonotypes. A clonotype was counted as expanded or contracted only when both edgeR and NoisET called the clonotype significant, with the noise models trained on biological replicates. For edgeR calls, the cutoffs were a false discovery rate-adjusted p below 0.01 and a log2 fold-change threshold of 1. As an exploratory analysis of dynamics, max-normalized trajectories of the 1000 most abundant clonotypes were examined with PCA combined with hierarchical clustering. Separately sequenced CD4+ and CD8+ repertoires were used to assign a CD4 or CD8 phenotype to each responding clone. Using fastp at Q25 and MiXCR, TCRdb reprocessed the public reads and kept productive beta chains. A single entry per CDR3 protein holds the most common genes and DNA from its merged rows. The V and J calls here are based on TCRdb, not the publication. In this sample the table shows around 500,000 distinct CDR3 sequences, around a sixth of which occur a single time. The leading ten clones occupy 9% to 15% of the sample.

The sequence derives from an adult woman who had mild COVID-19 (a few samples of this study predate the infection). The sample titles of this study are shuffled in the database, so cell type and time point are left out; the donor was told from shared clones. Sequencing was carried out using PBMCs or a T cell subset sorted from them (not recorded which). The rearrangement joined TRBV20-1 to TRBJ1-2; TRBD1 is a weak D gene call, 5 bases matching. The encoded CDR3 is CSARDLGANYGYTF. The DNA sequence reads TGCAGTGCTAGAGATCTAGGGGCAAACTATGGCTACACCTTC.